This TCR beta chain was retrieved from a study of OX40 agonist ivuxolimab in advanced cancers. Profiled with immunoSEQ multiplex PCR; TCRdb holds only in-frame clones, not every one. The sample yields 52,000 or so clones, almost 85% seen once. Germline V gene lookup returns CDR1 SGHDT and CDR2 YYEEEE. V was shortened by 4 bases and J by 0 bases, with 5 bases between the two germline ends. CDR3 length: 14 residues. The gene calls are TRBV5-6 and TRBJ2-6; no definite D call. Sequencing used CD4+ or CD8+ T cells sorted from blood, obtained in a trial of the OX40 agonist ivuxolimab. This sequence originates from an adult with an advanced solid tumor such as melanoma, head and neck, liver or kidney cancer. DNA of the CDR3: TGTGCCAGCAGCCCGCCCTCTGGGGCCAACGTCCTGACTTTC. Its protein is CASSPPSGANVLTF.